The source of this TCR beta chain is a study of T cell repertoires in cytomegalovirus infection. Study findings and constraints: The study found HLA-C-restricted CMV-specific TCR beta clonotypes dominating the ex vivo response.

With V trimmed by 10 bases and J by 9 bases, 8 bases remained unmatched. The CDR3 length is 13 residues. Germline assignment: CDR1 SNHLY and CDR2 FYNNEI. Via MiXCR, TCRdb re-called the reads, giving one row per CDR3 protein. The sample holds roughly 54,000 distinct CDR3 sequences, more than 25% seen once. As to this clonotype: Its antigen is still unknown.

The source is a human donor in good health (CMV status not recorded). Some clones in this sample may be carry-over from other donors' samples. The V call is TRBV2, the J call TRBJ2-1; the match to TRBD2 covers 11 bases. The specimen was PBMCs, sequenced either directly or after in vitro stimulation (not recorded which). CDR3 nucleotide sequence: TGTGCCATCCGACTAGCGGGAAACAGTGAGCAGTTCTTC. Amino acid sequence: CAIRLAGNSEQFF.